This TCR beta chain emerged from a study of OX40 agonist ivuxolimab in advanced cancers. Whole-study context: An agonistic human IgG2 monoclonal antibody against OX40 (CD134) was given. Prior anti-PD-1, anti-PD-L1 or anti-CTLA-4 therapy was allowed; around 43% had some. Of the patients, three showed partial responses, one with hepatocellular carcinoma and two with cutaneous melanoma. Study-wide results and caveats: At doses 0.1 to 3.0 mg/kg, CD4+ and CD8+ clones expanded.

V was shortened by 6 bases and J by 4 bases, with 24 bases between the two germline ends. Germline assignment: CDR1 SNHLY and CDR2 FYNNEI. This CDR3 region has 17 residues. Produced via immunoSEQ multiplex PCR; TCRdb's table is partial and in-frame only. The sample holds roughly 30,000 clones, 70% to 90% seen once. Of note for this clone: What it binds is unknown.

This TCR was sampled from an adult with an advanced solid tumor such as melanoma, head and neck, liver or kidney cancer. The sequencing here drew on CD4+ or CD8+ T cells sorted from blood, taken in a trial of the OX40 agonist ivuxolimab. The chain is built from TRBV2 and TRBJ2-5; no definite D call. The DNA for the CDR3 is TGTGCCAGCAGGGTTGGGGAACCAAAAAAGAGAGTAGAGACCCAGTACTTC. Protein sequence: CASRVGEPKKRVETQYF.